What follows are 10 T cell receptor beta chains derived from one specimen sequenced in a study of cytomegalovirus exposure and HLA in healthy donors. 13 Jbeta primers and 60 Vbeta primers were used for the PCR. Only in-frame clones appear in the TCRdb table, and some are missing; sequencing was by immunoSEQ multiplex PCR. Of some 170,000 clones in the sample, about 71% were seen once. The material sequenced was PBMCs. All receptors derive from a woman aged 25 to 39 in good health and CMV-seronegative.

The J gene is TRBJ2-5, the V gene TRBV6-5, with a possible D match to TRBD2 (5 bases). This CDR3 has 15 amino acids. Germline CDR1 is MNHEY and CDR2 is SVGAGI. The V gene lost 2 bases and the J gene lost 2 bases, with 12 bases spanning the gap. CDR3 protein: CASSYSGNRQETQYF. The CDR3 nucleotides are TGTGCCAGCAGTTACAGCGGAAACCGGCAAGAGACCCAGTACTTC.

The rearrangement joins TRBV2 to TRBJ1-3, with D possibly being TRBD1 (5 bases). The CDR3 totals 14 residues. Trimming took off 11 bases at V and 2 bases at J, with 16 bases between the two ends. Germline V gene lookup returns CDR1 SNHLY and CDR2 FYNNEI. CDR3 amino acids: CAPGGDPPGNTIYF. CDR3 nucleotides: TGTGCCCCGGGGGGGGACCCCCCTGGAAACACCATATATTTT.

The CDR3 DNA reads TGTGCCAGCAGCTTGGGGTACAGGGGGAGCCACGAGCAGTACTTC. It codes for CASSLGYRGSHEQYF. This chain connects TRBV5-6 to TRBJ2-7, with 8 bases matching TRBD1. The ends lost 0 bases at V and 5 bases at J; junction bases unmatched: 7. This CDR3 spans 15 amino acids. Germline-derived CDR1 and CDR2 are SGHDT and YYEEEE.

In this sample, this clone turned up a few times. The chain uses TRBV5-1 and TRBJ1-1; 7 nucleotides line up with TRBD1. The CDR3 has 14 amino acids. The V gene's germline CDR1 is SGHRS and CDR2 YFSETQ. V was clipped by 4 bases and J by 3 bases; unmatched bases: 6. CDR3 region: CASSQEGTDTEAFF. CDR3 sequence (DNA): TGCGCCAGCAGCCAAGAAGGGACAGACACTGAAGCTTTCTTT.

This clone was counted once. The chain links TRBV10-3 to TRBJ1-1, with D hard to call. Germline lookup yields CDR1 ENHRY and CDR2 SYGVKD. CDR3 length: 12 residues. The ends were cut back, 0 bases at V and 4 bases at J, with 3 bases in the middle. The CDR3 nucleotides read TGTGCCATCAGTGAGTCGCGCACTGAAGCTTTCTTT. It codes for CAISESRTEAFF.

CDR3 nucleotide sequence: TGTGCCAGCAGTTTAATCAATAGCGGGAGCCGCAATGAGCAGTTCTTC. This codes for CASSLINSGSRNEQFF. V usage is TRBV28 and J usage is TRBJ2-1; 9 bases match TRBD2. Germline V gene sequence: CDR1 MDHEN, CDR2 SYDVKM. There are 16 residues in the CDR3. V gave up 2 bases and J gave up 6 bases; unmatched junction bases: 8.

The genes are TRBV30 and TRBJ2-3, with D unresolved. The V gene lost 1 base and the J gene lost 4 bases, with 6 bases spanning the gap. Germline-derived CDR1 and CDR2 are GTSNPN and SVGIG (reference sequence). The CDR3 covers 12 residues. CDR3 loop: CAWSDIPDTQYF. DNA for the CDR3: TGTGCCTGGAGTGATATCCCAGATACGCAGTATTTT.

The chain has TRBV6-1 and TRBJ2-7, with 7 bases fitting TRBD1. This CDR3 contains 13 residues. The germline gives CDR1 MNHNS, CDR2 SASEGT. With V trimmed by 3 bases and J by 3 bases, 2 bases remained unmatched. This chain's CDR3 is CASSEGQLYEQYF. In nucleotides, the CDR3 is TGTGCCAGCAGTGAGGGACAGCTCTACGAGCAGTACTTC.

The CDR3 DNA sequence: TGTGCCAGCAGTTTTTTAGGGGTCAACGAGCAGTTCTTC. Its translation is CASSFLGVNEQFF. The V call is TRBV28, the J call TRBJ2-1; possible D gene TRBD1, 5 bases. The germline gives CDR1 MDHEN, CDR2 SYDVKM. Trimming stripped 3 bases from V and 10 bases from J, with 13 bases between. The CDR3 has 13 residues.

The rearrangement links TRBV2 to TRBJ1-1; no clear D gene. Germline V lookup: CDR1 SNHLY, CDR2 FYNNEI. The CDR3 totals 15 residues. V gave up 7 bases and J gave up 3 bases, with 18 bases separating them. This CDR3 is CASTQDAGKDTEAFF. CDR3 in DNA: TGTGCCAGCACCCAGGATGCGGGTAAGGACACTGAAGCTTTCTTT.